This T cell receptor (beta chain) was observed in a study of shared clonotypes between healthy human individuals. General study results and limits: Of the naive CD4 clonotypes, around 4.7% were shared across a few donors. Limitation of the genetic and exposure-history diversity represented came from the few donors.

Per the germline V gene, CDR1 is MNHNS and CDR2 is SASEGT. The CDR3 has 16 residues. V lost 4 bases to trimming and J lost 5 bases, with 18 bases between them. The repertoire was sequenced with immunoSEQ multiplex PCR; TCRdb's copy has only in-frame clones and lacks some. The sample contains a few million clones, approximately 95% of which appear only once. Worth noting for this clone: The antigen remains undetermined.

This clonotype was obtained from a man younger than 35 in good health. Some clones in this sample may be carry-over from other donors' samples. The chain couples TRBV6-1 to TRBJ2-1; D may match TRBD1 or TRBD2 (6 bases each). Sequences were obtained from naive CD4+ T cells from PBMCs. Documented subset: CD45RA+ positively selected. The CDR3 is CASSVRQGTQNNEQFF. Here the CDR3 DNA reads TGTGCCAGCAGTGTAAGGCAGGGGACTCAGAACAATGAGCAGTTCTTC.